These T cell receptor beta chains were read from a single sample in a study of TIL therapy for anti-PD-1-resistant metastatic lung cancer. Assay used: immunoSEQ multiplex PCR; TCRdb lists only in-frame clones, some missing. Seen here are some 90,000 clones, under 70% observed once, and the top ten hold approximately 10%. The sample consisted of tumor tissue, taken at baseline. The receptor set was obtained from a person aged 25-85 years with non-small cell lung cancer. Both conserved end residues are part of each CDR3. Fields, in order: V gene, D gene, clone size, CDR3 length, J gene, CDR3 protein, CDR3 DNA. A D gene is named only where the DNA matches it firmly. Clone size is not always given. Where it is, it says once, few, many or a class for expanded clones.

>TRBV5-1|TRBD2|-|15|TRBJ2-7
CASSGWASGSYEQYF
TGCGCCAGCAGCGGGTGGGCTAGCGGGAGCTACGAGCAGTACTTC
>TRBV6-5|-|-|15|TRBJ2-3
CASSYGGGVTDTQYF
TGTGCCAGCAGTTACGGCGGAGGAGTCACAGATACGCAGTATTTT
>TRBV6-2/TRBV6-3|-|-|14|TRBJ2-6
CASSRAAGANVLTF
TGTGCCAGCAGTCGGGCGGCTGGGGCCAACGTCCTGACTTTC
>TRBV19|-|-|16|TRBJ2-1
CASSVQPGLTRNEQFF
TGTGCCAGTAGTGTACAACCGGGACTCACTCGAAATGAGCAGTTCTTC
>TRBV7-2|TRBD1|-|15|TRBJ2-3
CASSLIGQGTDTQYF
TGTGCCAGCAGCTTAATAGGACAGGGCACAGATACGCAGTATTTT
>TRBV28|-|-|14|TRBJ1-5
CASSGSRGLQPQHF
TGTGCCAGCAGTGGGTCCCGAGGTCTTCAGCCCCAGCATTTT
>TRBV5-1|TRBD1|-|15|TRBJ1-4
CASSFYRGKGEKLFF
TGCGCCAGCAGCTTTTACAGGGGAAAGGGGGAAAAACTGTTTTTT
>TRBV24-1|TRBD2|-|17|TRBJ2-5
CATSDSTLAGGVETQYF
TGTGCCACCAGTGATTCGACACTAGCGGGGGGGGTCGAGACCCAGTACTTC
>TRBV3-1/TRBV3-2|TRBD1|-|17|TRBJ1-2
CASSPQGRIRANYGYTF
TGTGCCAGCAGCCCACAGGGGAGGATTAGAGCTAACTATGGCTACACCTTC
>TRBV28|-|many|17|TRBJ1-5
CASSLSRPQDSNQPQHF
TGTGCCAGCAGTTTATCCCGCCCCCAAGATAGCAATCAGCCCCAGCATTTT
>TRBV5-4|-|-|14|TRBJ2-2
CASSTLTNTGELFF
TGTGCCAGCAGCACCCTTACGAACACCGGGGAGCTGTTTTTT
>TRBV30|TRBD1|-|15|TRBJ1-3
CAQEQGASSGNTIYF
TGTGCCCAAGAACAGGGGGCGAGTTCTGGAAACACCATATATTTT
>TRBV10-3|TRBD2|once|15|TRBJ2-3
CAISDPSGSTDTQYF
TGTGCCATCAGTGACCCTAGCGGTAGCACAGATACGCAGTATTTT
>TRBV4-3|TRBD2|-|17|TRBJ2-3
CASSQDSSGVTPGTQYF
TGCGCCAGCAGCCAAGATTCTAGCGGGGTCACCCCGGGGACGCAGTATTTT
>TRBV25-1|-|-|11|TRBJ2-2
CASSISGELFF
TGTGCCAGCAGTATTTCCGGGGAGCTGTTTTTT
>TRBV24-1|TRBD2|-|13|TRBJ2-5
CATSLAGDGTQYF
TGTGCCACCAGCCTAGCGGGGGATGGGACCCAGTACTTC
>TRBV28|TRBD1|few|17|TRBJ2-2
CASRSVRDSKGTGELFF
TGTGCCAGCAGGTCCGTCCGGGACAGTAAAGGAACCGGGGAGCTGTTTTTT
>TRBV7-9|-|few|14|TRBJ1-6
CASSLDNRESPLHF
TGTGCCAGCAGCTTAGACAACAGGGAATCACCCCTCCACTTT
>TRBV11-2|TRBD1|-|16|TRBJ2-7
CASSLFVRGQGGEQYF
TGTGCCAGCAGCTTATTCGTCAGGGGACAGGGTGGAGAGCAGTACTTC
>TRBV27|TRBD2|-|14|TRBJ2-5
CASNREGRGQTQYF
TGTGCCAGCAACCGCGAGGGGAGGGGCCAGACCCAGTACTTC
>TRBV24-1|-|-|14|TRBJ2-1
CATRGTGMGSVQFF
TGTGCCACCAGGGGTACAGGCATGGGAAGTGTGCAGTTCTTC
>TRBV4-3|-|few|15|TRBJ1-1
CASSQDIGEDTEAFF
TGCGCCAGCAGCCAAGACATAGGGGAGGACACTGAAGCTTTCTTT
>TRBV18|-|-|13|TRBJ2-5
CASSPGLQETQYF
TGTGCCAGCTCACCAGGGCTCCAAGAGACCCAGTACTTC
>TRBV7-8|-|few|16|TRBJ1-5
CASSSGTDGGNQPQHF
TGTGCCAGCAGCTCAGGGACCGATGGTGGCAATCAGCCCCAGCATTTT
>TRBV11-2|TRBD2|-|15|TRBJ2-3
CASSLGLGVTDTQYF
TGTGCCAGCAGCTTGGGACTAGGGGTAACAGATACGCAGTATTTT
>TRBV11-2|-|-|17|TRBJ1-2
CASSLGFFSRANYGYTF
TGTGCCAGCAGCTTAGGGTTTTTTAGTCGTGCAAACTATGGCTACACCTTC
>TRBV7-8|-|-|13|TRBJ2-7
CASSFSYLYEQYF
TGTGCCAGCAGCTTTTCTTATCTCTACGAGCAGTACTTC
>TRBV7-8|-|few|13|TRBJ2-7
CASSLGAGYEQYF
TGTGCCAGCAGCTTAGGGGCGGGGTACGAGCAGTACTTC
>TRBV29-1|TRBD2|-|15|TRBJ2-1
CSVFSGSFSYNEQFF
TGCAGCGTTTTTAGCGGGAGTTTCTCCTACAATGAGCAGTTCTTC
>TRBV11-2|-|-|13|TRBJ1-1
CASSIQVNTEAFF
TGTGCCAGCAGCATACAGGTGAACACTGAAGCTTTCTTT
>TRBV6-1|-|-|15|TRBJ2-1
CASSELDTRKTEQFF
TGTGCCAGCAGTGAACTGGACACAAGGAAGACGGAGCAGTTCTTC
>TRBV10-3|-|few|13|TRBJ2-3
CAILITSTDTQYF
TGTGCCATCTTGATTACTAGCACAGATACGCAGTATTTT
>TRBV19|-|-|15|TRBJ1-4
CASRGRGSTNEKLFF
TGTGCCAGTAGGGGACGGGGATCAACTAATGAAAAACTGTTTTTT
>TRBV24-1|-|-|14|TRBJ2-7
CATQAATQNYEQYF
TGTGCCACCCAGGCGGCAACCCAAAACTACGAGCAGTACTTC
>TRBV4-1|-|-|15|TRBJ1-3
CASSQVVESGNTIYF
TGCGCCAGCAGCCAAGTCGTGGAGTCTGGAAACACCATATATTTT